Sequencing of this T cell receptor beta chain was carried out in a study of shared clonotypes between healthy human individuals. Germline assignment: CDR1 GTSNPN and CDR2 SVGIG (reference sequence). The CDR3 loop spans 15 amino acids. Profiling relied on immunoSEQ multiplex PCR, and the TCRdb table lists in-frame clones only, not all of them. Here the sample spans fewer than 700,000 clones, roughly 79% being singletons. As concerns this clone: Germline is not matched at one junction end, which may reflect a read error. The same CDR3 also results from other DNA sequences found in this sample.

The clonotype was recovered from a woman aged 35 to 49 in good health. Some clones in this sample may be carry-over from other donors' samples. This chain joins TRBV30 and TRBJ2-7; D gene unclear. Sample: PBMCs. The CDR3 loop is CAWTPPRALLGEQYF. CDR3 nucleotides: TGTGCTTGGACCCCCCCTCGGGCCCTCCTCGGGGAGCAGTACTTC.